This T cell receptor beta chain was identified during a study of T cell repertoires in cytomegalovirus infection. As to this clonotype: Its matching antigen is unknown.

TCRdb recomputed calls from the reads with MiXCR, one row per CDR3 protein. The sample has 20,000 to 30,000 distinct CDR3 sequences, around 21% seen once. The ends were cut back, 5 bases at V and 5 bases at J, with 10 bases in the middle. Germline V gives CDR1 DFQATT, CDR2 SNEGSKA (reference sequence). This CDR3 has 11 amino acids. This sequence was found in a human donor in good health (CMV status not recorded). Some clones in this sample may be carry-over from other donors' samples. Sequencing was performed on CD8+ T cells from cultured PBMCs, taken from culture after CMV antigen stimulation. V usage is TRBV20-1 and J usage is TRBJ2-7; D is unresolved. In DNA form, the CDR3 reads TGCAGTGCTGGGTACGTTGACGAGCAGTACTTC. This sequence encodes CSAGYVDEQYF.